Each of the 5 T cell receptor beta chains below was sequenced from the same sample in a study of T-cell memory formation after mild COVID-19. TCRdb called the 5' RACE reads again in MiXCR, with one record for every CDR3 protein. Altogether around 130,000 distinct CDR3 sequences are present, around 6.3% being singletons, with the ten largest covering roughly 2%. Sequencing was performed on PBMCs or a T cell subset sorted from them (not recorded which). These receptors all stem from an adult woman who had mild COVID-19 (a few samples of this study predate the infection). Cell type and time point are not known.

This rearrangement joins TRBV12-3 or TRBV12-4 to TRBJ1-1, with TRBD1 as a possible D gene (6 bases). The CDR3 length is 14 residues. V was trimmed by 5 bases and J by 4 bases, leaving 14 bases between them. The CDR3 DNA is TGTGCCAGCAGTCCACAGGGTCGGGGCACTGAAGCTTTCTTT. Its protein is CASSPQGRGTEAFF.

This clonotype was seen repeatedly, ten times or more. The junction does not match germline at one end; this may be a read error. DNA for the CDR3: TGCGCCAGCAGCTTGTCTTCCGAGCAGTACTTC. Residues: CASSLSSEQYF. The chain combines TRBV12-3 or TRBV12-4 with TRBJ2-7; D gene uncertain. This CDR3 spans 11 amino acids.

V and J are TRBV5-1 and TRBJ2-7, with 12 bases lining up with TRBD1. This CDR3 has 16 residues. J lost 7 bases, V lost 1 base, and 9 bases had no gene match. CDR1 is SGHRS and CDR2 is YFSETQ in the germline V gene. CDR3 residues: CASSLWSGQGAEEQYF. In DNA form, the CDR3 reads TGCGCCAGCAGCTTGTGGTCGGGACAGGGGGCGGAGGAGCAGTACTTC.

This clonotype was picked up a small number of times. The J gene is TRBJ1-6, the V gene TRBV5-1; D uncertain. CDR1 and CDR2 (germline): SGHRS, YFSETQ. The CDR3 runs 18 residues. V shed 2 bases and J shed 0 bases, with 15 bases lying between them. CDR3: CASSFEVRRSSYNSPLHF. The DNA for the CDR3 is TGCGCCAGCAGCTTTGAAGTACGAAGAAGCTCCTATAATTCACCCCTCCACTTT. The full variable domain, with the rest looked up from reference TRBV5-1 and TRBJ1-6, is KAGVTQTPRYLIKTRGQQVTLSCSPISGHRSVSWYQQTPGQGLQFLFEYFSETQRNKGNFPGRFSGRQFSNSRSEMNVSTLELGDSALYLCASSFEVRRSSYNSPLHFGNGTRLTVT.

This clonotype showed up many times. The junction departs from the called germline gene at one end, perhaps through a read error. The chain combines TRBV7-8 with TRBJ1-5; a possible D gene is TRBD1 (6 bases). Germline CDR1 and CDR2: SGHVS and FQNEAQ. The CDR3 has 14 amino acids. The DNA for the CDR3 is TGTGCCAGCACCTTAAGGGGGGATTTTGGGCCCCAGCATTTT. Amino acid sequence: CASTLRGDFGPQHF.